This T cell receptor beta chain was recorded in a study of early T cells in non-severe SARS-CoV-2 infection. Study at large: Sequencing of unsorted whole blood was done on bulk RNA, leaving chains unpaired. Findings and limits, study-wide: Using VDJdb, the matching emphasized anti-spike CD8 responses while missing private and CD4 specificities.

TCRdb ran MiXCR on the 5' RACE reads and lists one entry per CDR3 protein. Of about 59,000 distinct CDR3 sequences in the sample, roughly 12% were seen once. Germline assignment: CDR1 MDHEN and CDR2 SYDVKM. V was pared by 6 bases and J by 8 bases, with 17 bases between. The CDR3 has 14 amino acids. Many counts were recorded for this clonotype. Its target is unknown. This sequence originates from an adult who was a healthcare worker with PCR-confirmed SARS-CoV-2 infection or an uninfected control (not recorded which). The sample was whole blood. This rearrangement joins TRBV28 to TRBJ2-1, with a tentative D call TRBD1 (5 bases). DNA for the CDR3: TGTGCCAGCAGGACCCCAGGGTCCCCCCATGAGCAGTTCTTC. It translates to CASRTPGSPHEQFF.